These 2 T cell receptor beta chains were sequenced from one sample in a study of Ad26.COV2.S vaccination and SARS-CoV-2 variants. Treatment defined: around 19 received Ad26.COV2.S at low or high dose, single or two shots; roughly 5 received placebo; per-sample allocation not given. The study sampled participants on day 63 after the first vaccine or placebo injection. Profiling relied on immunoSEQ multiplex PCR, and the TCRdb table lists in-frame clones only, not all of them. The sample gives some 390,000 clones, 80% to 90% of which show up once; roughly 3% is in the top ten. Sequencing used peripheral blood, obtained in a trial of Ad26.COV2.S vaccine versus placebo. The origin of the receptors is a person between 18 and 59 years old who received the Ad26.COV2.S COVID-19 vaccine or a placebo.

The chain has TRBV5-6 and TRBJ2-3; 7 nucleotides line up with TRBD2. V lost 0 bases, J lost 0 bases, and 10 bases stayed unmatched. The CDR3 sequence is 18 residues long. Per the germline V gene, CDR1 is SGHDT and CDR2 is YYEEEE. The CDR3 DNA follows: TGTGCCAGCAGCTTGGTTAAGCGGGGAGAAGCTAGCACAGATACGCAGTATTTT. Protein sequence: CASSLVKRGEASTDTQYF.

V gene TRBV4-1 combines with J gene TRBJ1-5; D gene ambiguous. V lost 3 bases and J lost 10, with 19 bases in between. The CDR3 is 15 residues long. The germline V gene has CDR1 MGHRA and CDR2 YSYEKL. The CDR3 DNA sequence: TGCGCCAGCAGCCATTCGGACCGTGGTGGAGAACCCCAGCATTTT. Protein product: CASSHSDRGGEPQHF.